This T cell receptor (beta chain) was identified during a study of vaccination and CD4 T cells after COVID-19. Background on the study: The convalescents included six males and four females, and among them two were Hispanic while seven were Caucasian.

CD4+ T cells that had been cultured provided DNA sequenced with the Oncomine TCR Beta short-read assay. Via MiXCR, TCRdb re-called the PCR reads, giving one row per CDR3 protein. The sample contains over 10,000 distinct CDR3 sequences, roughly 60% of which appear only once. The treatment denotes: roughly ten-day PBMC culture with coronavirus spike peptide pools or control peptides (ViraFEST assay). Concerning this clonotype: The antigen remains unidentified.

Sequencing was performed on CD4+ T cells from blood, cultured in vitro. This clonotype was obtained from a human donor who had recovered from COVID-19.

CDR3 loop: CASSPAGRQETQYF. The CDR3, as DNA: TGTGCCAGCAGCCCCGCGGGGCGACAAGAGACCCAGTACTTC. The chain recombines TRBV7-3 with TRBJ2-5, with TRBD2 as a possible D gene (6 bases). CDR1 SGHTA and CDR2 FQGTGA come from the germline V gene. This CDR3 spans 14 amino acids. V lost 5 bases, J lost 2 bases, and 12 bases lay in between.